A selection of T cell receptor beta chains follows, all from one sample in a study of CD8+ T cells in alopecia areata. Sequencing used immunoSEQ multiplex PCR; TCRdb keeps in-frame clones, though not all of them. Here the sample spans around 210,000 clones, about 56% being singletons. The sample was CD8+ T cells sorted from blood. These TCRs come from a human donor in good health. CDR3s include the opening cysteine and the closing phenylalanine or tryptophan. Fields, in order: D gene, clone size, J gene, V gene, CDR3 protein. A D gene is named only where the DNA matches it firmly. Not every row has a clone size; where given, it reads once, few, many or a size class.

.,.,TRBJ2-3,TRBV12-5,CASGTGQSTDTQYF
.,.,TRBJ2-1,TRBV7-3,CASSLAESSYNEQFF
.,.,TRBJ2-7,TRBV29-1,CSILLGAYEQYF
.,.,TRBJ2-7,TRBV6-6,CASSPLGYEQYF
.,few,TRBJ1-1,TRBV7-9,CASSSYGGDTEAFF
TRBD2,few,TRBJ2-3,TRBV30,CAWSVGGGAEDTQYF
.,.,TRBJ1-1,TRBV7-8,CASSLSRVVGGRTEAFF
.,.,TRBJ2-3,TRBV29-1,CSVTGVDTQYF
.,.,TRBJ2-7,TRBV5-6,CASSLGGSSYEQYF
.,once,TRBJ1-1,TRBV30,CAWVRDTEAFF
TRBD1,.,TRBJ2-3,TRBV15,CATVGTGPDTQYF
.,.,TRBJ2-1,TRBV29-1,CSVEDPQGKQYNEQFF
.,.,TRBJ1-1,TRBV5-6,CASSTWSTEAFF
TRBD1,once,TRBJ1-2,TRBV18,CASSPLGQEEYYGYTF
.,once,TRBJ1-2,TRBV9,CASSVGLEHYGYTF
.,.,TRBJ1-3,TRBV6-6,CASSQGGPYIYF
TRBD1,.,TRBJ1-1,TRBV29-1,CSVEDPTGKAEAFF
.,.,TRBJ2-5,TRBV7-6,CASSPWQIDTYYVRDNQETQYF
TRBD1,once,TRBJ1-2,TRBV27,CASSLRGGQGGIYGYTF
.,.,TRBJ1-2,TRBV4-2,CASSQESRGGYTF
.,.,TRBJ1-1,TRBV29-1,CSVGRPNTEAFF
.,.,TRBJ2-1,TRBV29-1,CSVEFGGNEQFF
TRBD1,few,TRBJ1-1,TRBV5-6,CASNPGQGYTEAFF
TRBD2,.,TRBJ2-1,TRBV9,CASPRSWLAGDNEQFF
.,few,TRBJ2-2,TRBV14,CASSQVITGELFF
.,.,TRBJ1-1,TRBV5-1,CASSYRGGTEAFF
.,few,TRBJ1-2,TRBV7-9,CASSLAGRDGYTF
.,few,TRBJ1-1,TRBV2,CASSERQARSEAFF
TRBD1,few,TRBJ2-7,TRBV5-1,CASSHTTGDYEQYF
.,.,TRBJ2-7,TRBV29-1,CSVGSQGSYEQYF
.,.,TRBJ1-5,TRBV27,CASSLKPGPYSNQPQHF
.,.,TRBJ1-2,TRBV4-1,CASSQEGGAGYGYTF
.,few,TRBJ2-1,TRBV5-6,CASSSLDDYNEQFF
TRBD1,few,TRBJ1-2,TRBV29-1,CSVGTGDYGYTF
.,few,TRBJ2-5,TRBV29-1,CSAETENQETQYF
TRBD2,.,TRBJ2-7,TRBV5-4,CASSLGLDPYEQYF
.,.,TRBJ1-1,TRBV6-5,CASQIFGGLNTEAFF
.,few,TRBJ2-4,TRBV5-6,CASSFIGDAKNIQYF
.,.,TRBJ2-5,TRBV7-8,CASSLAGLPAETQYF
TRBD2,.,TRBJ2-1,TRBV5-8,CASSLGQRGAEEQFF
.,.,TRBJ2-7,TRBV10-2,CASSESSYEQYF
TRBD2,once,TRBJ2-5,TRBV5-6,CASSSSGAAGDQETQYF
.,.,TRBJ1-2,TRBV6-6,CASSYSIRDYGYTF
.,few,TRBJ1-1,TRBV6-6,CASSPGEEAFF
TRBD2,.,TRBJ2-2,TRBV2,CASRGAGGPGELFF